This passage covers 32 T cell receptor beta chains from one sample sequenced in a study of shared clonotypes between healthy human individuals. Some clones are missing from TCRdb's copy, which holds only in-frame ones; the method was immunoSEQ multiplex PCR. The data show under 850,000 clones, around 77% seen once. Sequencing input: memory CD4+ T cells sorted from blood. Subset indicated: CD45RA-negative fraction. The receptors originated from a woman under 40 in good health.

V usage is TRBV7-2 and J usage is TRBJ1-4, with 7 nucleotides matching TRBD1. The germline gives CDR1 SGHTA, CDR2 FQGNSA. The ends lost 1 base at V and 2 bases at J; junction bases unmatched: 4. This CDR3 has 16 residues. The CDR3 region has the DNA TGTGCCAGCAGCTTAGGACCGGGACAGACTAATGAAAAACTGTTTTTT. Translation: CASSLGPGQTNEKLFF.

The chain joins TRBV25-1 to TRBJ2-7; 8 nucleotides align to TRBD2. The V and J ends lost 4 bases and 7 bases, in that order; junction bases with no gene match: 12. Per germline, CDR1 MGHDK and CDR2 SYGVNS. This CDR3 is 15 amino acids long. For the CDR3, the DNA is TGTGCCAGCAGTGGGTTCGGGAGGGCCCCTCGAGAGCAGTACTTC. This encodes CASSGFGRAPREQYF.

This sequence joins TRBV2 and TRBJ2-7; TRBD1 matches at 9 bases. The CDR3 sequence is 14 residues long. V dropped 7 bases and J dropped 5; count of bases not matched to a gene: 9. Germline assignment: CDR1 SNHLY and CDR2 FYNNEI. CDR3 in amino acids: CASTEQGAINEQYF. CDR3 nucleotides: TGTGCCAGCACCGAACAGGGGGCGATTAACGAGCAGTACTTC.

J is TRBJ2-1 and V is TRBV29-1; D is ambiguous. CDR1 is SQVTM, CDR2 ANQGSEA, per germline. V was trimmed by 3 bases and J by 8 bases, leaving 17 bases between them. The CDR3 is made up of 14 amino acids. The CDR3: CSVDGSHTVYEQFF. The CDR3 DNA follows: TGCAGCGTTGATGGCTCTCATACGGTCTATGAGCAGTTCTTC.

This clone turned up a few times. CDR3 in amino acids: CASSSTGDPTDTQYF. For the CDR3, the DNA is TGCGCCAGCAGCAGTACGGGTGACCCGACAGATACGCAGTATTTT. The chain is built from TRBV5-1 and TRBJ2-3; D gene unclear. CDR3 length equals 15 residues. Per the germline V gene, CDR1 is SGHRS and CDR2 is YFSETQ. V lost 4 bases, J lost 3 bases, and 15 bases lay in between.

The gene calls are TRBV6-5 and TRBJ1-2; 8 nucleotides align to TRBD1. V trimming: 2 bases; J trimming: 4 bases; junction bases outside the gene matches: 3. From germline, CDR1 is MNHEY and CDR2 SVGAGI. This CDR3 has 14 residues. CDR3 residues: CASSYKGTGYGYTF. The CDR3 DNA follows: TGTGCCAGCAGTTACAAAGGGACAGGCTATGGCTACACCTTC.

The chain recombines TRBV11-2 with TRBJ1-5, with D unresolved. Germline V gene data show CDR1 as SGHAT and CDR2 as FQNNGV. Trimming stripped 5 bases from V and 0 bases from J, with 5 bases between. The CDR3 loop spans 13 amino acids. CDR3 protein: CASSKGSNQPQHF. The DNA of the CDR3 is TGTGCCAGCAGCAAGGGTAGCAATCAGCCCCAGCATTTT.

This chain uses TRBV28 with TRBJ1-1; 7 bases fit TRBD1. The CDR3 is 16 amino acids. Germline CDR1 MDHEN, CDR2 SYDVKM. With V trimmed by 6 bases and J by 5 bases, 15 bases remained unmatched. CDR3 region: CASRPGRSGGWTEAFF. The CDR3 region has the DNA TGTGCCAGCAGACCAGGTCGGTCAGGGGGATGGACTGAAGCTTTCTTT.

This chain uses TRBV11-2 with TRBJ2-3, with 10 bases identical to TRBD2. CDR1 is SGHAT and CDR2 is FQNNGV in the germline V gene. V trimming: 3 bases; J trimming: 0 bases; junction bases outside the gene matches: 9. The CDR3 covers 18 residues. The CDR3 nucleotides are TGTGCCAGCAGCTTGGTCTTCGGACTAGCGGACAGCACAGATACGCAGTATTTT. Its protein is CASSLVFGLADSTDTQYF.

At least ten counts were recorded for this clone. The V call is TRBV5-4, the J call TRBJ2-1, with 7 bases fitting TRBD1. The germline V gene has CDR1 SGHNT and CDR2 YYREEE (reference sequence). V lost 0 bases to trimming and J lost 9 bases; unmatched junction nucleotides: 9. This CDR3 is 15 amino acids long. Here the CDR3 reads CASSLGDSERSEQFF. CDR3 sequence (DNA): TGTGCCAGCAGCTTGGGGGACAGTGAGCGTAGTGAGCAGTTCTTC.

This chain joins TRBV18 and TRBJ1-3; no firm D call. The germline gives CDR1 KGHSH, CDR2 LQKENI. This CDR3 is built from 15 residues. V dropped 5 bases and J dropped 2 bases, with 13 bases sitting between them. The CDR3 sequence: CASSSQVEAGNTIYF. Here the CDR3 DNA reads TGTGCCAGCTCATCCCAAGTGGAGGCTGGAAACACCATATATTTT.

In this sample, this clone turned up a few times. This same CDR3 is encoded by further DNA sequences in the sample. The chain has TRBV5-1 and TRBJ2-1, with 9 bases lining up with TRBD2. V trimming: 1 base; J trimming: 4 bases; junction bases outside the gene matches: 3. Per the germline V gene, CDR1 is SGHRS and CDR2 is YFSETQ. This CDR3 spans 15 amino acids. As DNA, the CDR3 is TGCGCCAGCAGCTTGAGCACTAGCGGGTACAATGAGCAGTTCTTC. Translation: CASSLSTSGYNEQFF.

As for this clone: Other nucleotide sequences from this sample produce the same CDR3. The V and J genes are TRBV20-1 and TRBJ2-3; D is perhaps TRBD2 (5 bases). Germline CDR1 is DFQATT and CDR2 is SNEGSKA (reference sequence). The germline V and J ends were trimmed by 6 bases and 4 bases, with 8 bases remaining between them. The CDR3 is made up of 11 amino acids. CDR3 coding DNA: TGCAGTGCAACTAGGCCAGATACGCAGTATTTT. Protein product: CSATRPDTQYF.

The chain combines TRBV29-1 with TRBJ2-3, with 9 nucleotides matching TRBD1. Germline-derived CDR1 and CDR2 are SQVTM and ANQGSEA. Trimming removed 6 bases from V and 4 bases from J; junction bases left unmatched: 11. This CDR3 is 15 amino acids long. The CDR3 region has the DNA TGCAGCGTCGCGCTGGGGACAGGGCATTCAGATACGCAGTATTTT. It yields the protein CSVALGTGHSDTQYF.

This clone was observed a few times. CDR3 loop: CASSPNSNNSPLHF. The CDR3 region has the DNA TGTGCCAGCTCACCAAACAGTAACAATTCACCCCTCCACTTT. This sequence joins TRBV18 and TRBJ1-6; D ambiguous. The CDR3 consists of 14 residues. CDR1 is KGHSH and CDR2 is LQKENI in the germline V gene. Trimming shortened V by 2 bases and J by 7 bases, and 9 bases separated the two germline ends.

The gene calls are TRBV2 and TRBJ1-2; the D gene is possibly TRBD1 (5 bases). The CDR3 runs to 15 residues. V was trimmed by 6 bases and J by 5 bases, leaving 19 bases between them. CDR1 SNHLY and CDR2 FYNNEI come from the germline V gene. The CDR3 coding sequence is TGTGCCAGCAGCCGCATGGGAGGGGTCAAATATGGCTACACCTTC. This gives the protein CASSRMGGVKYGYTF.

The rearrangement links TRBV6-1 to TRBJ2-7; the D gene is possibly TRBD2 (7 bases). CDR1 is MNHNS and CDR2 is SASEGT in the germline V gene. CDR3 size: 14 residues. The V gene lost 8 bases and the J gene lost 2 bases, with 16 bases spanning the gap. CDR3 coding DNA: TGTGCCAGCGGGGGGGGCAGTCCTACCTACGAGCAGTACTTC. This sequence encodes CASGGGSPTYEQYF.

This rearrangement joins TRBV18 to TRBJ1-4, with D unclear. From germline, CDR1 is KGHSH and CDR2 LQKENI. V lost 1 base to trimming and J lost 7 bases, with 13 bases between them. The CDR3 is 15 amino acids. The DNA for the CDR3 is TGTGCCAGCTCACCACAGGGTGGAGAATCTGAAAAACTGTTTTTT. Its translation is CASSPQGGESEKLFF.

V usage is TRBV5-4 and J usage is TRBJ2-1, with a tentative D call TRBD2 (6 bases). CDR3 size: 15 residues. From germline, CDR1 is SGHNT and CDR2 YYREEE (reference sequence). V shed 5 bases and J shed 7 bases, with 19 bases lying between them. Written as DNA, the CDR3 is TGTGCCAGCAGTCTGCAGCCGGGAGTATTGAATGAGCAGTTCTTC. Its translation is CASSLQPGVLNEQFF.

This clone showed up just once. The chain employs TRBV19 and TRBJ2-7; D might be TRBD2 (5 bases). CDR3 size: 15 residues. The germline V gene has CDR1 LNHDA and CDR2 SQIVND (reference sequence). Trimming removed 7 bases at V and 7 bases at J, with 23 bases between. CDR3 protein: CASTPRTRSTGEQYF. DNA of the CDR3: TGTGCCAGTACCCCTCGTACTAGGTCCACGGGGGAGCAGTACTTC.

CDR3 sequence (DNA): TGCGCCAGCAGCTTGTCCCTGGGACAGGGAGGCTCTGGAAACACCATATATTTT. It codes for CASSLSLGQGGSGNTIYF. The chain is built from TRBV5-1 and TRBJ1-3, with 9 bases identical to TRBD1. V lost 1 base and J lost 0; bases outside the gene matches: 8. The V gene's germline CDR1 is SGHRS and CDR2 YFSETQ. CDR3 length: 18 amino acids.

This chain joins TRBV5-1 and TRBJ2-1, with D perhaps matching TRBD2 (6 bases). V lost 3 bases, J lost 5 bases, and 15 bases lay in between. The CDR3 has 15 amino acids. From germline, CDR1 is SGHRS and CDR2 YFSETQ. The DNA for the CDR3 is TGCGCCAGCAGCTGGATGACTAGGACTAACAATGAGCAGTTCTTC. Protein: CASSWMTRTNNEQFF.

This clone was counted only a few times. The V call is TRBV11-1, the J call TRBJ2-5; D unresolved. The J call is uncertain, as TRBJ2-7 better fits the DNA end. The CDR3 runs to 12 residues. Germline V gene lookup returns CDR1 SGHAT and CDR2 FQDESV (reference sequence). The DNA of the CDR3 is TGTGCCAGCAGCTCGAATGAGGACGAGCAGTACTTC. Its protein is CASSSNEDEQYF.

The chain is built from TRBV28 and TRBJ1-1; 7 bases are a match to TRBD1. The CDR3 is 16 amino acids. Germline CDR1 is MDHEN and CDR2 is SYDVKM. The V and J ends lost 3 bases and 3 bases, in that order; junction bases with no gene match: 10. The CDR3 DNA sequence: TGTGCCAGCAGTTTTGTAAAGGGGGCTGGAGACACTGAAGCTTTCTTT. Protein: CASSFVKGAGDTEAFF.

The CDR3 nucleotides read TGCGCCAGCAGCCCAGCCGGGACAGGGAACACCGGGGAGCTGTTTTTT. It codes for CASSPAGTGNTGELFF. The chain combines TRBV5-1 with TRBJ2-2, with 8 positions matching TRBD1. The trim removed 4 bases at V and 1 base at J, leaving 6 bases unmatched. Germline V gene sequence: CDR1 SGHRS, CDR2 YFSETQ. The CDR3 sequence is 16 residues long. Together with reference TRBV5-1 and TRBJ2-2, the CDR3 gives the full variable domain: KAGVTQTPRYLIKTRGQQVTLSCSPISGHRSVSWYQQTPGQGLQFLFEYFSETQRNKGNFPGRFSGRQFSNSRSEMNVSTLELGDSALYLCASSPAGTGNTGELFFGEGSRLTVL.

The chain recombines TRBV28 with TRBJ2-7; no clear D gene. The ends were cut back, 10 bases at V and 0 bases at J, with 7 bases in the middle. There are 11 residues in the CDR3. CDR1 and CDR2 (germline): MDHEN, SYDVKM. The CDR3 loop reads CATTRSYEQYF. The CDR3 DNA follows: TGTGCCACTACCCGCTCCTACGAGCAGTACTTC.

About this clone itself: This CDR3 is also generated by other DNA sequences in the sample. This chain links TRBV19 with TRBJ1-1, with unresolved D. This CDR3 spans 11 amino acids. Germline lookup yields CDR1 LNHDA and CDR2 SQIVND (reference sequence). V was clipped by 6 bases and J by 5 bases, with 7 bases between them. CDR3 DNA sequence: TGTGCCAGTAGGGGTCCGACTGAAGCTTTCTTT. The encoded protein is CASRGPTEAFF.

The rearrangement joins TRBV28 to TRBJ1-1, with D possibly TRBD1 on 5 matching bases. The CDR3 sequence is 14 residues long. Germline-derived CDR1 and CDR2 are MDHEN and SYDVKM. Trimming stripped 6 bases from V and 2 bases from J, with 13 bases between. This CDR3 reads CASRGGHKNTEAFF. CDR3 coding DNA: TGTGCCAGCAGGGGAGGACACAAAAACACTGAAGCTTTCTTT.

The chain uses TRBV10-3 and TRBJ2-5; D ambiguous. V shed 4 bases and J shed 5 bases, with 11 bases lying between them. Germline CDR1 reads ENHRY; CDR2 reads SYGVKD. This CDR3 region has 13 residues. This CDR3 is CAISVGYLETQYF. The CDR3 DNA follows: TGTGCCATCAGTGTTGGGTATCTGGAGACCCAGTACTTC.

The V gene is TRBV5-1, the J gene TRBJ2-1; a weak D match, TRBD2 (6 bases). Trimming left V 2 bases short and J 6 bases short, with 12 bases between. Germline V gene sequence: CDR1 SGHRS, CDR2 YFSETQ. CDR3 length: 14 amino acids. The CDR3 DNA reads TGCGCCAGCAGCTTAAGTGGGACTTTCAATGAGCAGTTCTTC. As protein: CASSLSGTFNEQFF.

Comment on this clone: With a much larger clone just one base away, this may be a read error. This same CDR3 is encoded by further DNA sequences in the sample. The V call is TRBV10-3, the J call TRBJ2-7, with no clear D. V was pared by 3 bases and J by 4 bases, with 4 bases between. Germline V lookup: CDR1 ENHRY, CDR2 SYGVKD. The CDR3 is 11 amino acids. As DNA, the CDR3 is TGTGCCATCAGTGAAGGGTACGAGCAGTACTTC. Translated: CAISEGYEQYF.

J is TRBJ2-7 and V is TRBV5-4; tentatively, D is TRBD2 (6 bases). Per the germline V gene, CDR1 is SGHNT and CDR2 is YYREEE (reference sequence). The CDR3 sequence is 15 residues long. Between the trimmed V and J ends, which lost 4 bases and 5 bases, there was a span of 19 bases. Here the CDR3 DNA reads TGTGCCAGCAGCCACCGGCGGGCGGGATCAAACGAGCAGTACTTC. This codes for CASSHRRAGSNEQYF.